A single sample gave rise to the 26 T cell receptor beta chains below, sequenced in a study of cytomegalovirus exposure and HLA in healthy donors. The PCR contained 60 Vbeta and 13 Jbeta primers. Clones were sequenced by immunoSEQ multiplex PCR, and TCRdb holds only the in-frame ones, with some missing. The profile shows some 150,000 clones, 81% of them singletons. Sequenced sample: PBMCs. These TCRs come from a woman aged 45 to 65 in good health and CMV-seronegative.

The genes are TRBV7-9 and TRBJ2-7; D possibly corresponds to TRBD1 (7 bases). The CDR3 loop spans 15 amino acids. V was clipped by 5 bases and J by 2 bases, with 16 bases between them. The germline CDR1 and CDR2 sequences are SEHNR and FQNEAQ (reference sequence). The CDR3 loop reads CASSRGQGGPYEQYF. CDR3 bases: TGTGCCAGCAGCCGCGGGCAGGGGGGCCCCTACGAGCAGTACTTC.

The chain recombines TRBV7-2 with TRBJ2-3, with D maybe TRBD2 (5 bases). Germline V gene lookup returns CDR1 SGHTA and CDR2 FQGNSA. The CDR3 consists of 15 residues. The ends were cut back, 4 bases at V and 0 bases at J, with 11 bases in the middle. CDR3: CASSSPRTSTDTQYF. The CDR3 DNA sequence: TGTGCCAGCAGCTCCCCAAGGACTAGCACAGATACGCAGTATTTT.

This chain joins TRBV7-2 and TRBJ2-7; D is uncertain. The germline V gene has CDR1 SGHTA and CDR2 FQGNSA. The ends were cut back, 5 bases at V and 2 bases at J, with 13 bases in the middle. The CDR3 totals 14 residues. CDR3 protein: CASSPDRVTYEQYF. For the CDR3, the DNA is TGTGCCAGCAGCCCCGATCGGGTTACCTACGAGCAGTACTTC.

V usage is TRBV19 and J usage is TRBJ2-3; 8 bases fit TRBD1. Germline-derived CDR1 and CDR2 are LNHDA and SQIVND (reference sequence). J lost 1 base, V lost 4 bases, and 4 bases had no gene match. The CDR3 has 15 residues. Here the CDR3 DNA reads TGTGCCAGTAGTAGGCCGGGACAGGGCACAGATACGCAGTATTTT. This encodes CASSRPGQGTDTQYF.

J is TRBJ2-1 and V is TRBV12-5; a possible D gene is TRBD2 (5 bases). V lost 4 bases and J 0 bases, leaving 13 bases between the germline ends. Looked up from germline, CDR1 is LGHNT and CDR2 is FRNRAP. The CDR3 has 16 residues. The CDR3 region is CASGSDTRYSYNEQFF. The CDR3 coding sequence is TGTGCTAGTGGTTCTGATACTAGATACTCCTACAATGAGCAGTTCTTC.

The chain is built from TRBV7-9 and TRBJ1-1; the match to TRBD1 covers 8 bases. V shed 4 bases, J shed 2 bases, and the junction held 6 bases outside the gene matches. From germline, CDR1 is SEHNR and CDR2 FQNEAQ (reference sequence). This CDR3 comprises 15 residues. CDR3 sequence: CASSWGGQGNTEAFF. DNA for the CDR3: TGTGCCAGCAGCTGGGGCGGACAGGGAAACACTGAAGCTTTCTTT.

The rearrangement joins TRBV12-5 to TRBJ1-1; the match to TRBD1 covers 12 bases. V dropped 4 bases and J dropped 6; count of bases not matched to a gene: 21. This CDR3 contains 20 residues. The germline V gene encodes CDR1 LGHNT and CDR2 FRNRAP. The CDR3 sequence is CASGYPRDRGLRTAAAEAFF. As DNA, the CDR3 is TGTGCTAGTGGTTATCCCCGGGACAGGGGGCTTAGAACCGCCGCGGCTGAAGCTTTCTTT.

The J gene is TRBJ2-1, the V gene TRBV5-6, with 13 positions matching TRBD2. Germline-derived CDR1 and CDR2 are SGHDT and YYEEEE. V gave up 5 bases and J gave up 8 bases; unmatched junction bases: 10. The CDR3 contains 16 residues. This chain's CDR3 is CASSLPGLAGSYEQFF. The CDR3 DNA reads as TGTGCCAGCAGTCTCCCGGGACTAGCGGGAAGCTATGAGCAGTTCTTC.

The J gene is TRBJ2-6, the V gene TRBV2, with TRBD2 as a possible D gene (5 bases). The germline V gene encodes CDR1 SNHLY and CDR2 FYNNEI. The CDR3 covers 18 residues. V gave up 10 bases and J gave up 0 bases, with 22 bases separating them. CDR3 bases: TGTGCCACCAAGGAGGAGGAGTTGAAGGGCTCTGGGGCCAACGTCCTGACTTTC. Its protein product is CATKEEELKGSGANVLTF.

The chain recombines TRBV27 with TRBJ1-2, with D hard to call. In germline, CDR1 is MNHEY, CDR2 SMNVEV (reference sequence). The CDR3 runs 13 residues. Trimming took 6 bases from V and 6 from J, leaving 14 bases between them. CDR3: CASSSYEYNGYTF. The CDR3 bases are TGTGCCAGCAGCTCCTACGAGTATAATGGCTACACCTTC.

This chain connects TRBV7-2 to TRBJ2-2; D is unclear. Trimming removed 8 bases from V and 0 bases from J, with 13 bases in between. Germline values: CDR1 SGHTA, CDR2 FQGNSA. The CDR3 totals 15 residues. CDR3 nucleotides: TGTGCCAGCCTATTGTGGCAGGCGAACACCGGGGAGCTGTTTTTT. The encoded protein is CASLLWQANTGELFF.

As for this clone: An end of the junction does not agree with germline; a read error may underlie this. This rearrangement joins TRBV7-9 to TRBJ2-7; 10 bases are shared with TRBD1. The CDR3 has 15 residues. From germline, CDR1 is SEHNR and CDR2 FQNEAQ (reference sequence). Written as DNA, the CDR3 is TGTTCCAGCAGCCAAGGGACAGGGGAGGGGTACGAGCAGTACTTC. It yields the protein CSSSQGTGEGYEQYF. Full variable domain (missing parts from reference TRBV7-9 and TRBJ2-7): DTGVSQNPRHKITKRGQNVTFRCDPISEHNRLYWYRQTLGQGPEFLTYFQNEAQLEKSRLLSDRFSAERPKGSFSTLEIQRTEQGDSAMYLCSSSQGTGEGYEQYFGPGTRLTVT.

This clone was counted many times. The chain joins TRBV5-1 to TRBJ1-1, with D unresolved. Germline lookup yields CDR1 SGHRS and CDR2 YFSETQ. CDR3 length: 14 residues. Trimming removed 1 base at V and 0 bases at J, with 7 bases between. In DNA form, the CDR3 reads TGCGCCAGCAGCTTGAGTCAGGTGAACACTGAAGCTTTCTTT. Translated, it gives CASSLSQVNTEAFF. The whole variable domain, remainder taken from reference TRBV5-1 and TRBJ1-1, is KAGVTQTPRYLIKTRGQQVTLSCSPISGHRSVSWYQQTPGQGLQFLFEYFSETQRNKGNFPGRFSGRQFSNSRSEMNVSTLELGDSALYLCASSLSQVNTEAFFGQGTRLTVV.

The V gene is TRBV28, the J gene TRBJ2-3; TRBD2 agrees at 11 bases. V trimming: 8 bases; J trimming: 3 bases; junction bases outside the gene matches: 4. Germline V gene sequence: CDR1 MDHEN, CDR2 SYDVKM. The CDR3 totals 14 residues. The CDR3 reads CASWGTSGTDTQYF. The CDR3 coding sequence is TGTGCCAGCTGGGGGACTAGCGGAACAGATACGCAGTATTTT.

This rearrangement joins TRBV7-9 to TRBJ1-2; D ambiguous. Between the trimmed V and J ends, which lost 4 bases and 4 bases, there was a span of 16 bases. This CDR3 spans 15 amino acids. The germline V gene has CDR1 SEHNR and CDR2 FQNEAQ (reference sequence). Written as DNA, the CDR3 is TGTGCCAGCAGCTCCAGTACCGGGAGGGCCTATGGCTACACCTTC. Protein sequence: CASSSSTGRAYGYTF.

The chain couples TRBV5-4 to TRBJ2-5, with D possibly matching TRBD2 (5 bases). The CDR3 has 16 amino acids. Trimming removed 4 bases from V and 5 bases from J, with 21 bases in between. Per germline, CDR1 SGHNT and CDR2 YYREEE (reference sequence). CDR3 nucleotide sequence: TGTGCCAGCAGCGTGGGTGGTGGGTGGCCGGGGGAGACCCAGTACTTC. Residues: CASSVGGGWPGETQYF.

V and J are TRBV5-5 and TRBJ2-2; 7 bases fit TRBD1. J gave up 1 base and V 6 bases, and 6 bases lay outside the gene matches. This CDR3 has 15 amino acids. Germline lookup yields CDR1 SGHKS and CDR2 YYEKEE (reference sequence). This chain's CDR3 is CASTPRTGNTGELFF. For the CDR3, the DNA is TGTGCCAGCACCCCGAGGACAGGGAACACCGGGGAGCTGTTTTTT.

The chain uses TRBV11-2 and TRBJ2-1; weak D call: TRBD2 (5 bases). With 5 bases removed from V and 5 bases from J, the gap between germline ends came to 10 bases. The germline gives CDR1 SGHAT, CDR2 FQNNGV. This CDR3 is 13 amino acids long. The chain's CDR3 is CASSPLGDNEQFF. In DNA, the CDR3 is TGTGCCAGCAGCCCACTCGGGGACAATGAGCAGTTCTTC. Variable domain in full (rest from reference TRBV11-2 and TRBJ2-1): EAGVAQSPRYKIIEKRQSVAFWCNPISGHATLYWYQQILGQGPKLLIQFQNNGVVDDSQLPKDRFSAERLKGVDSTLKIQPAKLEDSAVYLCASSPLGDNEQFFGPGTRLTVL.

This chain uses TRBV5-6 with TRBJ2-3, with TRBD1 as a possible D gene (6 bases). Germline assignment: CDR1 SGHDT and CDR2 YYEEEE. The germline V and J ends were trimmed by 6 bases and 7 bases, with 12 bases remaining between them. The CDR3 has 12 amino acids. CDR3 sequence: CASTLGQNTQYF. The CDR3 DNA follows: TGTGCCAGCACCCTCGGACAGAATACGCAGTATTTT.

This clone has only one observation. V gene TRBV15 combines with J gene TRBJ1-3; D possibly corresponds to TRBD1 (6 bases). The length of the CDR3 is 15 residues. The V end lost 6 bases, the J end lost 2 bases, and 14 bases lay between the germline ends. Per germline, CDR1 LNHNV and CDR2 YYDKDF (reference sequence). The CDR3 protein is CATSRRTVPGNTIYF. The CDR3 nucleotides read TGTGCCACCAGTCGCCGGACAGTCCCTGGAAACACCATATATTTT.

This clone was observed a few times. The chain combines TRBV7-3 with TRBJ1-1; D is uncertain. The CDR3 spans 13 residues. The germline V gene encodes CDR1 SGHTA and CDR2 FQGTGA. V lost 2 bases and J lost 6, with 10 bases in between. The CDR3 loop reads CASSLAGVAEAFF. For the CDR3, the DNA is TGTGCCAGCAGCTTAGCGGGAGTTGCTGAAGCTTTCTTT.

V gene TRBV4-3 combines with J gene TRBJ1-4; possibly TRBD1 for D (6 bases). This CDR3 has 19 amino acids. The V and J ends lost 0 bases and 4 bases respectively, with 21 bases between them. CDR1 and CDR2 from the germline V gene are LGHNA and YSLEER. The CDR3 sequence: CASSQDRVRDNRFNEKLFF. CDR3 DNA sequence: TGCGCCAGCAGCCAAGACCGCGTAAGGGACAACCGCTTTAATGAAAAACTGTTTTTT.

The V gene is TRBV29-1, the J gene TRBJ2-5; 7 nucleotides match TRBD1. The germline V gene has CDR1 SQVTM and CDR2 ANQGSEA. The CDR3 spans 14 residues. J was trimmed by 3 bases and V by 0 bases; bases with no gene match: 4. The CDR3: CSVEERTGKETQYF. DNA of the CDR3: TGCAGCGTTGAAGAGAGGACAGGAAAAGAGACCCAGTACTTC.

The chain joins TRBV5-4 to TRBJ1-6, with 9 bases fitting TRBD1. The CDR3 covers 15 residues. Germline V gene data show CDR1 as SGHNT and CDR2 as YYREEE (reference sequence). V gave up 1 base and J gave up 10 bases; unmatched junction bases: 6. The CDR3 is CASSLSRTGESPLHF. In DNA, the CDR3 is TGTGCCAGCAGCTTGTCTCGGACAGGGGAATCACCCCTCCACTTT.

V gene TRBV4-3 combines with J gene TRBJ1-3; TRBD1 matches 9 bases. This CDR3 spans 18 amino acids. After removal of 0 bases from V and 5 bases from J, the junction contained 11 bases not matched to a gene. Germline V lookup: CDR1 LGHNA, CDR2 YSLEER. The CDR3 DNA reads as TGCGCCAGCAGCCAAGACCCTCCGGGGGGACAGGGTCGAAACACCATATATTTT. Translation gives CASSQDPPGGQGRNTIYF.

J is TRBJ1-2 and V is TRBV5-1; 8 positions agree with TRBD1. Germline V lookup: CDR1 SGHRS, CDR2 YFSETQ. V was clipped by 0 bases and J by 8 bases; unmatched bases: 6. CDR3 length equals 14 residues. This chain's CDR3 is CASSLGQGARGYTF. DNA of the CDR3: TGCGCCAGCAGCTTGGGTCAGGGGGCTCGAGGCTACACCTTC.